This is a list of T cell receptor beta chains from one sample in a study of technical replicates of blood from a few donors. The table came from immunoSEQ multiplex PCR; TCRdb's copy has only in-frame clones and leaves some out. The data show around 85,000 clones, 85% to 95% seen once. The sample was T cells isolated from PBMCs. The source is a human donor in good health. Both conserved end residues are part of each CDR3. D genes are given only for firm matches. A row's size may be missing; if present it is once, few, many or a size class.

d_gene: -
abundance: once
j_gene: TRBJ2-7
v_gene: TRBV19
CDR3aa: CASSIGYEQYF
CDR3nt: TGTGCCAGTAGTATCGGGTACGAGCAGTACTTC

d_gene: -
abundance: -
j_gene: TRBJ1-4
v_gene: TRBV6-1
CDR3aa: CASRDTGTELFF
CDR3nt: TGTGCCAGCAGGGATACAGGGACGGAACTGTTTTTT

d_gene: -
abundance: -
j_gene: TRBJ2-3
v_gene: TRBV2
CDR3aa: CASIEGGGHNTDTQYF
CDR3nt: TGTGCCAGCATCGAGGGTGGAGGCCACAACACAGATACGCAGTATTTT

d_gene: TRBD2
abundance: -
j_gene: TRBJ2-5
v_gene: TRBV5-1
CDR3aa: CASSLALAGNQETQYF
CDR3nt: TGCGCCAGCAGCTTGGCGTTAGCGGGTAACCAAGAGACCCAGTACTTC

d_gene: -
abundance: -
j_gene: TRBJ1-3
v_gene: TRBV6-6
CDR3aa: CASSYSSRGSGNTIYF
CDR3nt: TGTGCCAGCAGTTACTCTAGTAGGGGAAGTGGAAACACCATATATTTT

d_gene: -
abundance: -
j_gene: TRBJ2-3
v_gene: TRBV5-1
CDR3aa: CASSLVGRAPTDTQYF
CDR3nt: TGCGCCAGCAGCTTGGTTGGGCGTGCCCCCACAGATACGCAGTATTTT

d_gene: -
abundance: -
j_gene: TRBJ1-1
v_gene: TRBV28
CDR3aa: CASSFFPPRAFF
CDR3nt: TGTGCCAGCAGTTTTTTTCCCCCGAGGGCTTTCTTT

d_gene: -
abundance: -
j_gene: TRBJ2-2
v_gene: TRBV2
CDR3aa: CARMGTGQNTGELFF
CDR3nt: TGTGCCCGGATGGGGACTGGACAGAACACCGGGGAGCTGTTTTTT

d_gene: -
abundance: -
j_gene: TRBJ1-2
v_gene: TRBV19
CDR3aa: CASSPTDYGYTF
CDR3nt: TGTGCCAGTAGTCCAACTGACTATGGCTACACCTTC

d_gene: -
abundance: -
j_gene: TRBJ1-2
v_gene: TRBV29-1
CDR3aa: CSVRDNYGYTF
CDR3nt: TGCAGCGTTCGGGATAACTATGGCTACACCTTC

d_gene: -
abundance: -
j_gene: TRBJ2-5
v_gene: TRBV9
CDR3aa: CASSVVGASVRETQYF
CDR3nt: TGTGCCAGCAGCGTAGTTGGGGCTAGCGTCCGGGAGACCCAGTACTTC

d_gene: TRBD2
abundance: -
j_gene: TRBJ2-5
v_gene: TRBV28
CDR3aa: CASRTSGNLFQETQYF
CDR3nt: TGTGCCAGCAGGACTAGCGGAAACCTATTCCAAGAGACCCAGTACTTC

d_gene: -
abundance: -
j_gene: TRBJ2-5
v_gene: TRBV29-1
CDR3aa: CSVEGLAVQTQYF
CDR3nt: TGCAGCGTTGAGGGACTGGCGGTTCAGACCCAGTACTTC

d_gene: TRBD1
abundance: -
j_gene: TRBJ2-5
v_gene: TRBV7-6
CDR3aa: CASSLPWTGRRGVTQYF
CDR3nt: TGTGCCAGCAGCTTACCCTGGACAGGGCGGAGGGGTGTGACCCAGTACTTC

d_gene: -
abundance: -
j_gene: TRBJ2-7
v_gene: TRBV19
CDR3aa: CASSVRAAYEQYF
CDR3nt: TGTGCCAGTAGCGTCAGGGCTGCCTACGAGCAGTACTTC

d_gene: -
abundance: -
j_gene: TRBJ2-1
v_gene: TRBV25-1
CDR3aa: CASSELGRQEQFF
CDR3nt: TGTGCCAGCAGTGAATTGGGGAGACAAGAGCAGTTCTTC

d_gene: -
abundance: -
j_gene: TRBJ2-7
v_gene: TRBV9
CDR3aa: CASSVSPVEAHEQYF
CDR3nt: TGTGCCAGCAGCGTATCTCCTGTAGAAGCTCACGAGCAGTACTTC

d_gene: TRBD2
abundance: once
j_gene: TRBJ2-2
v_gene: TRBV10-1
CDR3aa: CASSEGGGPGELFF
CDR3nt: TGCGCCAGCAGTGAGGGCGGGGGGCCCGGGGAGCTGTTTTTT

d_gene: TRBD2
abundance: -
j_gene: TRBJ2-3
v_gene: TRBV19
CDR3aa: CASSPRTSGSDTQYF
CDR3nt: TGTGCCAGTAGCCCAAGGACTAGCGGGAGCGATACGCAGTATTTT

d_gene: TRBD2
abundance: -
j_gene: TRBJ2-1
v_gene: TRBV5-1
CDR3aa: CASSLGLAGNYNEQFF
CDR3nt: TGCGCCAGCAGCTTGGGACTAGCGGGTAATTACAATGAGCAGTTCTTC

d_gene: TRBD1
abundance: -
j_gene: TRBJ1-1
v_gene: TRBV9
CDR3aa: CASSGAGTGNRLIPNTEAFF
CDR3nt: TGTGCCAGCAGCGGGGCCGGGACAGGGAATCGCCTAATCCCGAACACTGAAGCTTTCTTT

d_gene: -
abundance: -
j_gene: TRBJ2-7
v_gene: TRBV4-1
CDR3aa: CASSQTDSYEQYF
CDR3nt: TGCGCCAGCAGCCAGACCGACAGTTACGAGCAGTACTTC

d_gene: -
abundance: -
j_gene: TRBJ2-1
v_gene: TRBV25-1
CDR3aa: CASSPSWDSSNNEQFF
CDR3nt: TGTGCCAGCAGTCCATCCTGGGACTCCTCAAACAATGAGCAGTTCTTC

d_gene: TRBD2
abundance: -
j_gene: TRBJ2-7
v_gene: TRBV19
CDR3aa: CASSIILAETYEQYF
CDR3nt: TGTGCCAGTAGTATAATCCTAGCGGAGACCTACGAGCAGTACTTC

d_gene: -
abundance: -
j_gene: TRBJ2-3
v_gene: TRBV9
CDR3aa: CASSVPSGDTQYF
CDR3nt: TGTGCCAGCAGCGTCCCCTCGGGAGATACGCAGTATTTT

d_gene: TRBD1
abundance: -
j_gene: TRBJ2-3
v_gene: TRBV28
CDR3aa: CASSPGQGTDTQYF
CDR3nt: TGTGCCAGCAGTCCGGGACAGGGTACAGATACGCAGTATTTT

d_gene: -
abundance: -
j_gene: TRBJ1-2
v_gene: TRBV10-2
CDR3aa: CASTRDIRYGYTF
CDR3nt: TGCGCCAGCACCCGGGACATCCGCTATGGCTACACCTTC

d_gene: -
abundance: -
j_gene: TRBJ2-1
v_gene: TRBV6-5
CDR3aa: CASSQGRGFNEQFF
CDR3nt: TGTGCCAGCAGTCAAGGACGGGGTTTCAATGAGCAGTTCTTC

d_gene: -
abundance: -
j_gene: TRBJ1-2
v_gene: TRBV9
CDR3aa: CASSVGGGALGYGYTF
CDR3nt: TGTGCCAGCAGCGTTGGTGGAGGGGCGCTGGGGTATGGCTACACCTTC

d_gene: -
abundance: -
j_gene: TRBJ2-7
v_gene: TRBV19
CDR3aa: CASSNRAYEQYF
CDR3nt: TGTGCCAGTAGTAACAGGGCCTACGAGCAGTACTTC

d_gene: -
abundance: once
j_gene: TRBJ2-1
v_gene: TRBV7-2
CDR3aa: CASSPRAGPFF
CDR3nt: TGTGCCAGCAGCCCCCGGGCGGGGCCGTTCTTC

d_gene: TRBD2
abundance: -
j_gene: TRBJ2-7
v_gene: TRBV4-1
CDR3aa: CASSRGLAQTRPYEQYF
CDR3nt: TGCGCCAGCAGCCGAGGACTAGCGCAAACTCGTCCTTACGAGCAGTACTTC

d_gene: -
abundance: -
j_gene: TRBJ1-1
v_gene: TRBV30
CDR3aa: CARLPDSMNTEAFF
CDR3nt: TGTGCCAGACTACCGGACAGCATGAACACTGAAGCTTTCTTT

d_gene: -
abundance: -
j_gene: TRBJ1-5
v_gene: TRBV4-2
CDR3aa: CASSQDPDRSNQPQHF
CDR3nt: TGTGCCAGCAGCCAAGATCCCGACAGGAGCAATCAGCCCCAGCATTTT

d_gene: TRBD2
abundance: -
j_gene: TRBJ2-1
v_gene: TRBV28
CDR3aa: CASSWVGSGRSSYNEQFF
CDR3nt: TGTGCCAGCAGTTGGGTGGGGAGCGGGAGAAGCTCCTACAATGAGCAGTTCTTC

d_gene: TRBD1
abundance: -
j_gene: TRBJ2-7
v_gene: TRBV5-4
CDR3aa: CASSEPGQGYYEQYF
CDR3nt: TGTGCCAGCAGCGAACCGGGACAGGGCTACTACGAGCAGTACTTC

d_gene: -
abundance: -
j_gene: TRBJ2-2
v_gene: TRBV19
CDR3aa: CASSLGGGPGELFF
CDR3nt: TGTGCCAGTAGCTTAGGGGGGGGACCCGGGGAGCTGTTTTTT

d_gene: -
abundance: -
j_gene: TRBJ1-5
v_gene: TRBV6-5
CDR3aa: CASSYSTGQPQHF
CDR3nt: TGTGCCAGCAGTTACTCGACTGGTCAGCCCCAGCATTTT

d_gene: TRBD2
abundance: -
j_gene: TRBJ2-1
v_gene: TRBV7-9
CDR3aa: CASSRRLAGVPEQFF
CDR3nt: TGTGCCAGCAGCCGAAGACTAGCGGGAGTGCCTGAGCAGTTCTTC

d_gene: -
abundance: -
j_gene: TRBJ2-7
v_gene: TRBV28
CDR3aa: CASTLQGVVGQYF
CDR3nt: TGTGCCAGTACCCTCCAAGGGGTGGTTGGGCAGTACTTC

d_gene: -
abundance: -
j_gene: TRBJ2-7
v_gene: TRBV14
CDR3aa: CASSQDTSYEQYF
CDR3nt: TGTGCCAGCAGCCAAGATACATCCTACGAGCAGTACTTC

d_gene: -
abundance: -
j_gene: TRBJ2-1
v_gene: TRBV5-1
CDR3aa: CASSLAQARNEQFF
CDR3nt: TGCGCCAGCAGCTTGGCCCAGGCCCGGAATGAGCAGTTCTTC

d_gene: -
abundance: -
j_gene: TRBJ2-7
v_gene: TRBV7-4
CDR3aa: CASSLEGWDLRYEQYF
CDR3nt: TGTGCCAGCAGCTTAGAAGGCTGGGACTTGCGCTACGAGCAGTACTTC

d_gene: TRBD2
abundance: -
j_gene: TRBJ2-7
v_gene: TRBV9
CDR3aa: CASSEGLNYEQYF
CDR3nt: TGTGCCAGCAGCGAGGGACTAAACTACGAGCAGTACTTC